One T cell receptor (beta chain) is described in this entry. This specimen belongs to a study of CD8 T cells in Susac syndrome. Reverse transcription of 0.5 to 1 ug RNA was carried out with random hexamers. An immunoSEQ multiplex PCR generated amplified TCR beta CDR3 products spanning 54 Vbeta and 13 Jbeta. TCRdb re-called the immunoSEQ multiplex PCR reads through MiXCR, storing one row per CDR3 protein. The table records approximately 180,000 distinct CDR3 sequences, approximately 94% of them present only once. The sequenced target, TCR beta, came from blood CD8+ and CD4+ T cells. Included as multiple sclerosis controls were treatment-naive patients who had stable or active relapsing-remitting disease. TEMRA cells were enriched by FACS, and CD4+ and CD8+ T cells were negatively isolated. This CDR3 region has 14 residues. CDR1 and CDR2 (germline): SEHNR, FQNEAQ (reference sequence). V was clipped by 5 bases and J by 1 base, with 11 bases between them.

The sequence was collected from a human donor with multiple sclerosis. This sequence joins TRBV7-9 and TRBJ1-1; D unclear. Sequencing was done on a sample of CD4+ T cells from PBMCs. The CDR3 DNA follows: TGTGCCAGCAGCCCAATCCGGGAGAACACTGAAGCTTTCTTT. It codes for CASSPIRENTEAFF.